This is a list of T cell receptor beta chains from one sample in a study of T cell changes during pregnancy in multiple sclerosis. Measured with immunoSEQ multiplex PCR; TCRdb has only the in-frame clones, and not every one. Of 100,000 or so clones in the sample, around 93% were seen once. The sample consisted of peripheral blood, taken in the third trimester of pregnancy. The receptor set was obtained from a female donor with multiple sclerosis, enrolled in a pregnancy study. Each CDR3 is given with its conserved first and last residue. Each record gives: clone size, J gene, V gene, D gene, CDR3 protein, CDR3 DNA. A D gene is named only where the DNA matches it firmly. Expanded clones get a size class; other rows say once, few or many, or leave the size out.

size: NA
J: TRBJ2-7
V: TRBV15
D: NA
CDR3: CATSLSRGIYEQYF
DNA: TGTGCCACCAGTTTAAGCAGGGGTATTTACGAGCAGTACTTC

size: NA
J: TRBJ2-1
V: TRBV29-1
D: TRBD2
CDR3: CSVEENGSGRGNEQFF
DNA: TGCAGCGTTGAAGAGAATGGGAGCGGGAGGGGTAATGAGCAGTTCTTC

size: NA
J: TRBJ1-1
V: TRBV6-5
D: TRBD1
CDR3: CASSDLGQGNTEAFF
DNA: TGTGCCAGCAGCGATCTCGGACAGGGGAACACTGAAGCTTTCTTT

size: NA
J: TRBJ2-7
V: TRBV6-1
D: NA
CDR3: CASTRASYEQYF
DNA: TGTGCCAGCACTAGAGCCTCCTACGAGCAGTACTTC

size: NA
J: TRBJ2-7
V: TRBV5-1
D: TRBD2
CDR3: CASSLGLAGGHASYEQYF
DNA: TGCGCCAGCAGCTTGGGGCTAGCGGGAGGGCACGCTTCCTACGAGCAGTACTTC

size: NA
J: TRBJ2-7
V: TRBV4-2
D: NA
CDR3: CASSRGGTFYEQYF
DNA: TGTGCCAGCAGCCGAGGAGGGACTTTCTACGAGCAGTACTTC

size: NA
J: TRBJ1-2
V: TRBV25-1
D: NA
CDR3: CASKAGNYGYTF
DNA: TGTGCCAGCAAGGCGGGGAACTATGGCTACACCTTC

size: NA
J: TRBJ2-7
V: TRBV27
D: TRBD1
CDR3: CASSSFGTGSYEQYF
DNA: TGTGCCAGCAGCTCTTTCGGGACAGGGTCCTACGAGCAGTACTTC

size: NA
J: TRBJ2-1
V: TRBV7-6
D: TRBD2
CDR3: CASSLTSGFSYNEQFF
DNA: TGTGCCAGCAGCTTAACTAGCGGGTTCTCCTACAATGAGCAGTTCTTC

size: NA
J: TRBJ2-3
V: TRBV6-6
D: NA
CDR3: CASSYSLRLSTDTQYF
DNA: TGTGCCAGCAGTTACTCATTGCGGCTCAGCACAGATACGCAGTATTTT

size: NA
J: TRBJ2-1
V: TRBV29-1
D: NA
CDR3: CSVGAPNEQFF
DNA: TGCAGCGTTGGGGCCCCCAATGAGCAGTTCTTC

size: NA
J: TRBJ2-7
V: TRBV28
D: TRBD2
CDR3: CASSLDSGTLIYEQYF
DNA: TGTGCCAGCAGTTTAGACAGCGGGACTCTGATCTACGAGCAGTACTTC

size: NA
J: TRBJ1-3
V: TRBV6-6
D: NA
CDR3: CASGDRRGSGNTIYF
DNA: TGTGCCAGCGGCGATAGGAGAGGCAGTGGAAACACCATATATTTT

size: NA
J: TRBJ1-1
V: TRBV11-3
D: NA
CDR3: CASSAAAGVEAFF
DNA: TGTGCCAGCAGCGCGGCGGCCGGCGTCGAAGCTTTCTTT

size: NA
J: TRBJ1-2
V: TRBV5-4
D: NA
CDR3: CASSSQGLGNYGYTF
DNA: TGTGCCAGCAGCTCACAGGGATTGGGTAACTATGGCTACACCTTC

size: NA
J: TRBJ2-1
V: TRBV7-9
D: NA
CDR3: CASSLRGSSYNEQFF
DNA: TGTGCCAGCAGCTTAAGAGGGAGCTCCTACAATGAGCAGTTCTTC

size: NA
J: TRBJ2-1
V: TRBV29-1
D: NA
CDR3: CSVVLPPGPGGDEQFF
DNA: TGCAGCGTTGTCCTGCCTCCGGGACCTGGCGGGGATGAGCAGTTCTTC

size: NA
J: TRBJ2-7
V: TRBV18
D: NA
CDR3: CASSQKRSTYEQYF
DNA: TGTGCCAGCTCACAGAAGCGGAGTACCTACGAGCAGTACTTC

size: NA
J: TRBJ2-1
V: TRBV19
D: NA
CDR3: CASSIGAGRINEQFF
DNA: TGTGCCAGTAGTATAGGGGCGGGACGCATTAATGAGCAGTTCTTC

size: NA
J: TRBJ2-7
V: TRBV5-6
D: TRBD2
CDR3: CASSSTLGTSGRYEQYF
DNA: TGTGCCAGCAGCTCGACCTTAGGAACTAGCGGGCGCTACGAGCAGTACTTC

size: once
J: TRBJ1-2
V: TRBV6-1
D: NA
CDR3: CASSEAGGYYGYTF
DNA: TGTGCCAGCAGTGAAGCCGGCGGGTACTATGGCTACACCTTC

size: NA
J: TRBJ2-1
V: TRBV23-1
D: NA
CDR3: CASSPRARDSYNEQFF
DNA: TGCGCCAGCAGCCCAAGGGCGCGGGACTCCTACAATGAGCAGTTCTTC

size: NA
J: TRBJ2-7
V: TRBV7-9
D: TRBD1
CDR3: CASSLPPGQGRQYF
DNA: TGTGCCAGCAGCTTACCTCCGGGACAGGGACGGCAGTACTTC

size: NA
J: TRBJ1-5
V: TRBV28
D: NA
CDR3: CASRGGRWAQHF
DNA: TGTGCCTCACGAGGAGGTCGCTGGGCCCAGCATTTT

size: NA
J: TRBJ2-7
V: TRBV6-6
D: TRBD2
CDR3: CASSYSGTGPYEQYF
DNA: TGTGCCAGCAGTTATAGCGGGACTGGACCCTACGAGCAGTACTTC

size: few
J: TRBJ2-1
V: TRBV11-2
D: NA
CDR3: CASSSLPTSEQFF
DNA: TGTGCCAGCAGCTCCCTCCCGACATCGGAGCAGTTCTTC

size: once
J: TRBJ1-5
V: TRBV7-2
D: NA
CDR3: CASSLKSSQPQHF
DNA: TGTGCCAGCAGCTTAAAGTCAAGCCAGCCCCAGCATTTT

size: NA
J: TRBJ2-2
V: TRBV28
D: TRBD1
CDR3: CASKPPGQGNTGELFF
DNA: TGTGCCAGCAAACCACCTGGACAGGGGAACACCGGGGAGCTGTTTTTT

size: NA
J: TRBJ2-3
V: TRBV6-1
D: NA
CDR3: CASSEAARNRGDTQYF
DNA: TGTGCCAGCAGTGAAGCCGCGCGAAATAGGGGAGATACGCAGTATTTT

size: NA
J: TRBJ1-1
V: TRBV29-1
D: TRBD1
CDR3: CSVTSTGTGWATEAFF
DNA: TGCAGCGTGACGAGTACCGGGACAGGGTGGGCCACTGAAGCTTTCTTT

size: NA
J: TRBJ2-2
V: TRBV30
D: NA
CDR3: CAWSPGGGELFF
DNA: TGTGCCTGGAGCCCAGGAGGTGGGGAGCTGTTTTTT

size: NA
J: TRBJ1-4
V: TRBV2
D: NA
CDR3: CASRTGLNEKLFF
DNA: TGTGCCAGCCGGACGGGACTTAATGAAAAACTGTTTTTT

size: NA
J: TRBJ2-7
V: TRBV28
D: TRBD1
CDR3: CASSFPKPGQGAITSYEQYF
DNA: TGTGCCAGCAGTTTCCCGAAACCGGGACAGGGGGCAATAACCTCCTACGAGCAGTACTTC

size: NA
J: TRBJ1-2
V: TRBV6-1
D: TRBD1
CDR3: CASSETGQGAYGYTF
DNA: TGTGCCAGCAGTGAAACGGGACAGGGGGCCTATGGCTACACCTTC

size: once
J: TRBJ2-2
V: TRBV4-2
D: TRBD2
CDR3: CASSEPRTSGDTGELFF
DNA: TGTGCCAGCAGCGAGCCAAGGACTAGCGGAGACACCGGGGAGCTGTTTTTT

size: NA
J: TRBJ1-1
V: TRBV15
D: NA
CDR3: CATSTKTGNTEAFF
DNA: TGTGCCACCAGCACCAAAACAGGAAACACTGAAGCTTTCTTT

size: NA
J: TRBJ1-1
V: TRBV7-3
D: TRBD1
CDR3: CASRPDRVSEAFF
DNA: TGTGCCAGCAGACCGGACAGGGTCTCTGAAGCTTTCTTT

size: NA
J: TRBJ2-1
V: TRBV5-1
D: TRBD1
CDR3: CASSTAPGGAGNEQFF
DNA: TGCGCCAGCAGCACCGCTCCAGGGGGCGCGGGCAATGAGCAGTTCTTC

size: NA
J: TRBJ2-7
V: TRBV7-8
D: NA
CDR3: CASSLARRGGYEQYF
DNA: TGTGCCAGCAGCTTAGCGCGTAGGGGTGGGTACGAGCAGTACTTC

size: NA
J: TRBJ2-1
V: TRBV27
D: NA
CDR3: CASSDRINEQFF
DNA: TGTGCCAGCAGTGATAGAATAAATGAGCAGTTCTTC

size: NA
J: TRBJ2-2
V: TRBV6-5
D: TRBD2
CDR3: CASGSAGEGTGELFF
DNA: TGTGCCAGCGGAAGTGCGGGAGAGGGCACCGGGGAGCTGTTTTTT

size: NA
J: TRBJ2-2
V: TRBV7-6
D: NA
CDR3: CASGFISGGTNTGELFF
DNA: TGTGCCAGCGGCTTCATTTCCGGCGGGACGAACACCGGGGAGCTGTTTTTT

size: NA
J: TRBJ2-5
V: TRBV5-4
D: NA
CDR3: CASSSRTAMGETQYF
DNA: TGTGCCAGCAGCTCAAGGACTGCAATGGGGGAGACCCAGTACTTC

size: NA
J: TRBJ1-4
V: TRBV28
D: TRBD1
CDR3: CASSLSGQATNEKLFF
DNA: TGTGCCAGCAGTCTCTCGGGACAGGCAACTAATGAAAAACTGTTTTTT

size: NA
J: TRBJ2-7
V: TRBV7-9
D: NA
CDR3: CASSAPTGTGTYEQYF
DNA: TGTGCCAGCAGCGCCCCTACAGGGACGGGGACCTACGAGCAGTACTTC

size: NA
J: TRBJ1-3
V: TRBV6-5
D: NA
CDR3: CASTTGNTIYF
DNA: TGTGCCAGCACCACAGGAAACACCATATATTTT

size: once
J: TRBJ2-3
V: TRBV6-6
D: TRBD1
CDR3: CALSGTGGIDTQYF
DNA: TGTGCCCTCAGCGGGACAGGGGGGATAGATACGCAGTATTTT

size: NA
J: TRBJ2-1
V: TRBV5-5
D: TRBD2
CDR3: CASSPKGREGFYNEQFF
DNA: TGTGCCAGCAGCCCTAAGGGGCGGGAGGGGTTCTACAATGAGCAGTTCTTC

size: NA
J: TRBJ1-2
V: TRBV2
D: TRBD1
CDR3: CASSGGRTGEGGYTF
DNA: TGTGCCAGCAGTGGAGGTCGGACAGGGGAGGGTGGCTACACCTTC

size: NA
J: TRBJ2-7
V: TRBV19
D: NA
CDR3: CASSMGGAYHEQYF
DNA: TGTGCCAGTAGTATGGGGGGGGCCTACCACGAGCAGTACTTC

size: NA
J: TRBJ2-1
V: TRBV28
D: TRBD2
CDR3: CASGAGLVGGEQFF
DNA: TGTGCCAGCGGCGCCGGACTAGTCGGGGGTGAGCAGTTCTTC

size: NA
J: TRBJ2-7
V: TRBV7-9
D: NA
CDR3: CASSSNGPDRYEQYF
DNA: TGTGCCAGCAGCTCCAACGGTCCTGACAGGTACGAGCAGTACTTC

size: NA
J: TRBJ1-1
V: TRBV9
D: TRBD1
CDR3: CASSSLGQVGQFAEAFF
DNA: TGTGCCAGCAGCTCCCTCGGACAGGTCGGCCAATTCGCTGAAGCTTTCTTT

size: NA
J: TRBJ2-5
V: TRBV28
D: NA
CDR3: CASRPGLKQETQYF
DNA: TGTGCCAGCAGGCCGGGACTGAAACAAGAGACCCAGTACTTC

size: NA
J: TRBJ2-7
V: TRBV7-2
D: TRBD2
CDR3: CASSKGTSGYEQYF
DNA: TGTGCCAGCAGCAAGGGGACTAGCGGATACGAGCAGTACTTC

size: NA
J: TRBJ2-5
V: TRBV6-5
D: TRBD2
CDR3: CASSYYPREETQYF
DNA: TGTGCCAGCAGTTACTACCCGCGGGAGGAGACCCAGTACTTC

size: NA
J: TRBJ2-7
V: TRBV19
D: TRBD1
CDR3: CASSIDRGQDPSYEQYF
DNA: TGTGCCAGTAGTATAGATCGGGGACAGGATCCATCCTACGAGCAGTACTTC

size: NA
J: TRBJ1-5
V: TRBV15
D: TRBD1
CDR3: CATSRDSPGGYRNQPQHF
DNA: TGTGCCACCAGCAGAGATTCGCCAGGGGGGTATCGCAATCAGCCCCAGCATTTT

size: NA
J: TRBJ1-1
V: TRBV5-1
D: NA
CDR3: CASSLDPGDTEAFF
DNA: TGCGCCAGCAGCTTGGACCCAGGGGACACTGAAGCTTTCTTT